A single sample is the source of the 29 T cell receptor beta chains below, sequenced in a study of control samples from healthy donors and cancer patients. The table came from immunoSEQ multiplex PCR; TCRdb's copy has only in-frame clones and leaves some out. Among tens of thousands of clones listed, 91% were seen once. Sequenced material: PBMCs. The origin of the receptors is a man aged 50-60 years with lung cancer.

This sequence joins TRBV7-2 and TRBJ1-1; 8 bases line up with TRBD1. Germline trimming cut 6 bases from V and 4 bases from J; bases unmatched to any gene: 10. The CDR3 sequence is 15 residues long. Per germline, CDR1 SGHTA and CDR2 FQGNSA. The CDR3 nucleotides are TGTGCCAGCAGTTCGTGGACAGGGCAGGGCACTGAAGCTTTCTTT. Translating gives CASSSWTGQGTEAFF. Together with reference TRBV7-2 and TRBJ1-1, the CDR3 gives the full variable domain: GAGVSQSPSNKVTEKGKDVELRCDPISGHTALYWYRQSLGQGLEFLIYFQGNSAPDKSGLPSDRFSAERTGGSVSTLTIQRTQQEDSAVYLCASSSWTGQGTEAFFGQGTRLTVV.

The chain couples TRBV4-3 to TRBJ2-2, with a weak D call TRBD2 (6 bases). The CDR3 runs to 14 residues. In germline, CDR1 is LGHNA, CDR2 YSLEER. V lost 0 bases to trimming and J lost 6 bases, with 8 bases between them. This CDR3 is CASSQEGRPGELFF. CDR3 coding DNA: TGCGCCAGCAGCCAAGAAGGGAGGCCCGGGGAGCTGTTTTTT.

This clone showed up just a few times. In nucleotides, the CDR3 is TGCGCCAGCAGCTTGTCTCCTAGCGGGGGAGGAGAGACCCAGTACTTC. Protein: CASSLSPSGGGETQYF. The chain joins TRBV5-1 to TRBJ2-5, with 10 bases that match TRBD2. Germline lookup yields CDR1 SGHRS and CDR2 YFSETQ. The CDR3 contains 16 residues. V was pared by 1 base and J by 4 bases, with 7 bases of the junction left unmatched.

CDR3 bases: TGTGCCAGCAGCTTAGTAGCAGGCGGGATTGCAACTAATGAAAAACTGTTTTTT. Translating gives CASSLVAGGIATNEKLFF. The chain uses TRBV7-2 and TRBJ1-4; D unclear. The CDR3 has 18 amino acids. The ends were cut back, 1 base at V and 0 bases at J, with 15 bases in the middle. Germline V gene lookup returns CDR1 SGHTA and CDR2 FQGNSA.

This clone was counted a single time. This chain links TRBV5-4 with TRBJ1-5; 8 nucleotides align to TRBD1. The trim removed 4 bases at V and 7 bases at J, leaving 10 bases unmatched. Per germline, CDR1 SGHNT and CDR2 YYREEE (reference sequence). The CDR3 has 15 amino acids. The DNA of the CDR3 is TGTGCCAGCAGCATGGGGACAGGTCTCGGACAGCCCCAGCATTTT. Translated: CASSMGTGLGQPQHF. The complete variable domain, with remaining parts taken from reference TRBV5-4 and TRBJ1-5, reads ETGVTQSPTHLIKTRGQQVTLRCSSQSGHNTVSWYQQALGQGPQFIFQYYREEENGRGNFPPRFSGLQFPNYSSELNVNALELDDSALYLCASSMGTGLGQPQHFGDGTRLSIL.

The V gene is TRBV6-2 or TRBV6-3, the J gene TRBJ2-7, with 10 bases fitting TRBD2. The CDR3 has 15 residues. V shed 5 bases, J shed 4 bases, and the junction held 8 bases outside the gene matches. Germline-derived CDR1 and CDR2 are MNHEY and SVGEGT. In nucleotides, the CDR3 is TGTGCCAGCAGTCTTAGCGGGGGGATCGGTTACGAGCAGTACTTC. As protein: CASSLSGGIGYEQYF.

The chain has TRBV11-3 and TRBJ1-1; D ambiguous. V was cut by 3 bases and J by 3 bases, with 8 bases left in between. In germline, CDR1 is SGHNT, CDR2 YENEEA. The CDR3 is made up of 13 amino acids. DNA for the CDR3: TGTGCCAGCAGCTTTGGAGAGGACACTGAAGCTTTCTTT. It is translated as CASSFGEDTEAFF. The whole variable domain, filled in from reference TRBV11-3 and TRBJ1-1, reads EAGVVQSPRYKIIEKKQPVAFWCNPISGHNTLYWYLQNLGQGPELLIRYENEEAVDDSQLPKDRFSAERLKGVDSTLKIQPAELGDSAVYLCASSFGEDTEAFFGQGTRLTVV.

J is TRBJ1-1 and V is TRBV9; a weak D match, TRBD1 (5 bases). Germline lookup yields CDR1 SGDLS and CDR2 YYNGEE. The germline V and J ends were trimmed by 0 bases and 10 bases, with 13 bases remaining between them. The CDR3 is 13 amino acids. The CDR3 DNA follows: TGTGCCAGCAGCGTAGCCTTGTCAGGGCCAGCTTTCTTT. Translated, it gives CASSVALSGPAFF.

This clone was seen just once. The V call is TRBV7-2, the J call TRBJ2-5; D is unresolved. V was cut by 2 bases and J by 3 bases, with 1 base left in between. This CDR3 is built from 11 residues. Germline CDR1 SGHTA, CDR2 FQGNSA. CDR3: CASSLKETQYF. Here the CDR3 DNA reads TGTGCCAGCAGCTTAAAAGAGACCCAGTACTTC.

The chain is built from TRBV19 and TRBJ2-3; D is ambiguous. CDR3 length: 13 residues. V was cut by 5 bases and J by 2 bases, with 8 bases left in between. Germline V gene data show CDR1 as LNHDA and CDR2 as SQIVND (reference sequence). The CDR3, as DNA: TGTGCCAGTAGTCCAGGTCACACAGATACGCAGTATTTT. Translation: CASSPGHTDTQYF.

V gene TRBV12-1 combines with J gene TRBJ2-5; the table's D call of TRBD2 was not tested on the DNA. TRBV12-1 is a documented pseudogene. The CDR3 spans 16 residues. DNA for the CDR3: TGTGCCAGCAGCTTTTTCGAGCGCTCGTACCAAGAGACCCAGTACTTC. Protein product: CASSFFERSYQETQYF.

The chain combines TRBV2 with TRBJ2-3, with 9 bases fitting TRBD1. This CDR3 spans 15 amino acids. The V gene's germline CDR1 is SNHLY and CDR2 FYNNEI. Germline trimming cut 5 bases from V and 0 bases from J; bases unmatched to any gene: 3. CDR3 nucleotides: TGTGCCAGCAGTACGGACAGGGGTAGCACAGATACGCAGTATTTT. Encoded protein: CASSTDRGSTDTQYF.

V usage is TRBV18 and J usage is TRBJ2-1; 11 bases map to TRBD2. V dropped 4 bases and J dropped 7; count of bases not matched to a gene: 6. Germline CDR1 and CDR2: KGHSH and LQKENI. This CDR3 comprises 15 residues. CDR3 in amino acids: CASSLSGGAWNEQFF. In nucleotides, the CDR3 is TGTGCCAGCTCACTTAGCGGGGGGGCCTGGAATGAGCAGTTCTTC.

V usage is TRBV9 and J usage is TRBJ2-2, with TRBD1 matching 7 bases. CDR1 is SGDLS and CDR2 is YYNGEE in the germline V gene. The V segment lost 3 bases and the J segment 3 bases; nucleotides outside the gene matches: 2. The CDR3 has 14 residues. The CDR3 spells CASSETGYTGELFF. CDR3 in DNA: TGTGCCAGCAGCGAGACAGGGTACACCGGGGAGCTGTTTTTT.

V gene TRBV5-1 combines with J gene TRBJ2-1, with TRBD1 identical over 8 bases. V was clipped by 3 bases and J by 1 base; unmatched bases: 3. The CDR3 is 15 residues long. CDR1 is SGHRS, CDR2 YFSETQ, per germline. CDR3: CASSSTGGSYNEQFF. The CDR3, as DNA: TGCGCCAGCAGCTCCACAGGGGGTTCCTACAATGAGCAGTTCTTC.

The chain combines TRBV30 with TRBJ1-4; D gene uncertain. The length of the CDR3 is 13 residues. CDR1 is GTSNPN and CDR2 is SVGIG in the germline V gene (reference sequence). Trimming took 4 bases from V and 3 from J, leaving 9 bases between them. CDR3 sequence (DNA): TGTGCCTGGAAAGCAGAGTCTAATGAAAAACTGTTTTTT. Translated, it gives CAWKAESNEKLFF.

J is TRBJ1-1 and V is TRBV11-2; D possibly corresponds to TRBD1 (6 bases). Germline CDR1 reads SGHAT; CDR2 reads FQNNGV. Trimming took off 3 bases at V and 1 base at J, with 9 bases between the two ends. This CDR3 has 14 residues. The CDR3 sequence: CASSLAGANTEAFF. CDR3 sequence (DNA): TGTGCCAGCAGCTTGGCGGGGGCGAACACTGAAGCTTTCTTT.

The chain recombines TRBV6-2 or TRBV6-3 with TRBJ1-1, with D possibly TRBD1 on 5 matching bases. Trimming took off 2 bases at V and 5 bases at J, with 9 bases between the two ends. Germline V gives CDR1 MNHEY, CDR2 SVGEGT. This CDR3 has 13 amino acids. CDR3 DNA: TGTGCCAGCAGTTACGAAAGACAGACTGAAGCTTTCTTT. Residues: CASSYERQTEAFF.

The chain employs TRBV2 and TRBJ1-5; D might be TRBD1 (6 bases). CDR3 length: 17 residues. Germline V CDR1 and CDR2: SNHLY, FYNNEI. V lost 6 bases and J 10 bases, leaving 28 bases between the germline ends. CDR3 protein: CASSLTGIVAADNPQHF. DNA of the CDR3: TGTGCCAGCAGCCTGACAGGAATTGTGGCAGCGGACAATCCCCAGCATTTT. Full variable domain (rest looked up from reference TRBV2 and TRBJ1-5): EPEVTQTPSHQVTQMGQEVILRCVPISNHLYFYWYRQILGQKVEFLVSFYNNEISEKSEIFDDQFSVERPDGSNFTLKIRSTKLEDSAMYFCASSLTGIVAADNPQHFGDGTRLSIL.

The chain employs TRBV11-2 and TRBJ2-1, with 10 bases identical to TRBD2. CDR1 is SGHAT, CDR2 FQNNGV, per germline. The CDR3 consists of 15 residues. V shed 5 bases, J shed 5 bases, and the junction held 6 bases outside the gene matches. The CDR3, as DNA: TGTGCCAGCAGCCCTGGACTAGCGGAAAACAATGAGCAGTTCTTC. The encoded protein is CASSPGLAENNEQFF. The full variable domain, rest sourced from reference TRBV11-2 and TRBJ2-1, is EAGVAQSPRYKIIEKRQSVAFWCNPISGHATLYWYQQILGQGPKLLIQFQNNGVVDDSQLPKDRFSAERLKGVDSTLKIQPAKLEDSAVYLCASSPGLAENNEQFFGPGTRLTVL.

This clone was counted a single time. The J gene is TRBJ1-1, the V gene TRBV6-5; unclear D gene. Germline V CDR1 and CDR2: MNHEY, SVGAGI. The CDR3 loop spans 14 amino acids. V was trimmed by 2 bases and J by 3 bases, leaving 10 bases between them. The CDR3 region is CASSYSNWDTEAFF. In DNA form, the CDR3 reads TGTGCCAGCAGTTACAGTAATTGGGACACTGAAGCTTTCTTT.

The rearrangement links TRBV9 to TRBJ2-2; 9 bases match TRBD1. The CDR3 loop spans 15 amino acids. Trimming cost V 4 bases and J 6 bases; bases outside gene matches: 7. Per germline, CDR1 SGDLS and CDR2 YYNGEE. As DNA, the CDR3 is TGTGCCAGCAGCAGAAGGGACAGGGCACCCGGGGAGCTGTTTTTT. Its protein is CASSRRDRAPGELFF.

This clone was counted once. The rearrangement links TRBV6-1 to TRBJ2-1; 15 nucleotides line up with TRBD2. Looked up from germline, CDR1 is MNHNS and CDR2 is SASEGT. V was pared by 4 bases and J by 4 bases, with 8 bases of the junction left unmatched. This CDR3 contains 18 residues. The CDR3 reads CASSVPPGLAGGYNEQFF. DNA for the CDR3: TGTGCCAGCAGTGTACCTCCGGGACTAGCGGGGGGATACAATGAGCAGTTCTTC.

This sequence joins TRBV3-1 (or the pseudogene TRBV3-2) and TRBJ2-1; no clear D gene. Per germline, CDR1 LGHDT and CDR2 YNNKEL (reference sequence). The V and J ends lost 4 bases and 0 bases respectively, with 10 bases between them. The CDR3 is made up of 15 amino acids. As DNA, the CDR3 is TGTGCCAGCAGCCGAGGCGAGAGCTCCTACAATGAGCAGTTCTTC. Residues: CASSRGESSYNEQFF.

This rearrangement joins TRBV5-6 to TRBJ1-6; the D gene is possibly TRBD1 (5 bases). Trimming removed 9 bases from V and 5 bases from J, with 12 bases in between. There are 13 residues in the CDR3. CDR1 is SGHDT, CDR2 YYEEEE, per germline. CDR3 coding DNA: TGTGCCATCGCAGGGATTGATAATTCACCCCTCCACTTT. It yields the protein CAIAGIDNSPLHF.

The CDR3: CASSSGRYEQFF. The CDR3 DNA is TGTGCCAGCAGCTCGGGACGTTATGAGCAGTTCTTC. The chain has TRBV7-2 and TRBJ2-1, with D perhaps given as TRBD1 or TRBD2 (5 bases each). The germline CDR1 and CDR2 sequences are SGHTA and FQGNSA. Trimming removed 4 bases from V and 8 bases from J, with 9 bases in between. The CDR3 totals 12 residues.

This chain's CDR3 is CASSIKIAESEQYF. CDR3 sequence (DNA): TGTGCCAGTAGTATAAAAATTGCTGAAAGCGAGCAGTACTTC. The chain links TRBV19 to TRBJ2-7; D is unresolved. Per germline, CDR1 LNHDA and CDR2 SQIVND (reference sequence). The germline V and J ends were trimmed by 2 bases and 6 bases, with 14 bases remaining between them. This CDR3 region has 14 residues.

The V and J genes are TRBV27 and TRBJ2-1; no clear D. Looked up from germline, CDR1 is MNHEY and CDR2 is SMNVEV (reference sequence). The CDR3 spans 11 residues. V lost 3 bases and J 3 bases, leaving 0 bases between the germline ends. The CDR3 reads CASSFYNEQFF. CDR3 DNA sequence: TGTGCCAGCAGTTTCTACAATGAGCAGTTCTTC.

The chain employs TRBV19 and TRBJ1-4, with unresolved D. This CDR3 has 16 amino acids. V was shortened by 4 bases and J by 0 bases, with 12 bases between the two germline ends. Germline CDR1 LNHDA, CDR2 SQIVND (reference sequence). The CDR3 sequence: CASSSHSGATNEKLFF. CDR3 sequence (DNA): TGTGCCAGTAGTAGCCACTCTGGGGCAACTAATGAAAAACTGTTTTTT.